These 20 T cell receptor beta chains were all obtained from the same sample, sequenced in a study of PD-L1 blockade in urothelial cancer. Clones were read by immunoSEQ multiplex PCR, and TCRdb kept only the in-frame ones, dropping some. The table lists around 45,000 clones, about four fifths of them singletons. The time point was: peripheral blood 6 weeks after treatment start. The material sequenced was PBMCs, taken around atezolizumab (anti-PD-L1) treatment. The receptors originated from a man in his fifties or sixties with urothelial cancer.

V usage is TRBV19 and J usage is TRBJ1-5; 7 bases are shared with TRBD1. Per the germline V gene, CDR1 is LNHDA and CDR2 is SQIVND (reference sequence). The CDR3 sequence is 14 residues long. After removal of 8 bases from V and 0 bases from J, the junction contained 4 bases not matched to a gene. In nucleotides, the CDR3 is TGTGCCAGTCGGGACAGATATAGCAATCAGCCCCAGCATTTT. This sequence encodes CASRDRYSNQPQHF. Using reference TRBV19 and TRBJ1-5 for the parts outside the CDR3, the full variable domain is DGGITQSPKYLFRKEGQNVTLSCEQNLNHDAMYWYRQDPGQGLRLIYYSQIVNDFQKGDIAEGYSVSREKKESFPLTVTSAQKNPTAFYLCASRDRYSNQPQHFGDGTRLSIL.

The genes are TRBV2 and TRBJ1-2, with D unclear. The CDR3 is made up of 14 amino acids. V was clipped by 7 bases and J by 3 bases, with 15 bases between them. The V gene's germline CDR1 is SNHLY and CDR2 FYNNEI. The CDR3 DNA follows: TGTGCCAGCATATTGGAAGCCGGGGACTATGGCTACACCTTC. Protein: CASILEAGDYGYTF.

With regard to this clone: The junction departs from the called germline gene at one end, perhaps through a read error. The chain carries TRBV7-7 and TRBJ2-2; 9 positions match TRBD1. CDR1 and CDR2 (germline): SSHAT, FNYEAQ (reference sequence). This CDR3 is 14 amino acids long. CDR3 sequence: CASSSGTGTGELFF. CDR3 nucleotide sequence: TGTGCTAGCAGCTCCGGGACAGGGACCGGGGAGCTGTTTTTT.

The V gene is TRBV10-3, the J gene TRBJ2-2; 7 bases map to TRBD2. CDR1 is ENHRY and CDR2 is SYGVKD in the germline V gene. This CDR3 contains 14 residues. V lost 7 bases, J lost 5 bases, and 7 bases stayed unmatched. The CDR3 protein is CAIMGGGITGELFF. CDR3 coding DNA: TGTGCCATCATGGGCGGGGGTATTACCGGGGAGCTGTTTTTT.

The V and J genes are TRBV15 and TRBJ2-2; maybe TRBD1 (5 bases). CDR3 size: 14 residues. V lost 3 bases, J lost 6 bases, and 11 bases lay in between. Germline CDR1 LNHNV, CDR2 YYDKDF (reference sequence). CDR3 nucleotide sequence: TGTGCCACCAGCAGCGTGGTAGGGGCCGGGGAGCTGTTTTTT. Residues: CATSSVVGAGELFF. Based on the CDR3 plus reference TRBV15 and TRBJ2-2, the full variable domain is DAMVIQNPRYQVTQFGKPVTLSCSQTLNHNVMYWYQQKSSQAPKLLFHYYDKDFNNEADTPDNFQSRRPNTSFCFLDIRSPGLGDTAMYLCATSSVVGAGELFFGEGSRLTVL.

This chain joins TRBV11-2 and TRBJ1-2; 9 positions match TRBD1. The ends lost 4 bases at V and 1 base at J; junction bases unmatched: 4. From germline, CDR1 is SGHAT and CDR2 FQNNGV. This CDR3 contains 15 residues. The CDR3 spells CASSSTGGDNYGYTF. The CDR3 DNA reads TGTGCCAGCAGCTCGACAGGGGGGGATAACTATGGCTACACCTTC. Complete variable domain (other parts from reference TRBV11-2 and TRBJ1-2): EAGVAQSPRYKIIEKRQSVAFWCNPISGHATLYWYQQILGQGPKLLIQFQNNGVVDDSQLPKDRFSAERLKGVDSTLKIQPAKLEDSAVYLCASSSTGGDNYGYTFGSGTRLTVV.

This chain joins TRBV18 and TRBJ2-2; TRBD1 is a possible D gene (6 bases). The CDR3 loop spans 13 amino acids. V lost 6 bases to trimming and J lost 7 bases, with 12 bases between them. From germline, CDR1 is KGHSH and CDR2 LQKENI. The CDR3 protein is CASSPRGGGELFF. CDR3 DNA: TGTGCCAGCTCCCCCAGGGGCGGCGGGGAGCTGTTTTTT.

V gene TRBV27 combines with J gene TRBJ1-2; 7 bases agree with TRBD1. V dropped 4 bases and J dropped 4; count of bases not matched to a gene: 12. CDR1 MNHEY and CDR2 SMNVEV come from the germline V gene (reference sequence). The CDR3 is 16 amino acids. The CDR3 DNA sequence: TGTGCCAGCAGTTCCGGCGGGCAGGGGGAACCCTATGGCTACACCTTC. The encoded protein is CASSSGGQGEPYGYTF.

This chain links TRBV28 with TRBJ2-3, with 7 bases fitting TRBD1. CDR1 MDHEN and CDR2 SYDVKM come from the germline V gene. V dropped 7 bases and J dropped 0; count of bases not matched to a gene: 19. The CDR3 is 19 residues long. The chain's CDR3 is CASTGQANRITSSTDTQYF. The CDR3 DNA reads TGTGCCAGCACCGGACAGGCGAACAGGATTACCTCTAGCACAGATACGCAGTATTTT.

In this sample, this clone is medium-sized. The rearrangement joins TRBV29-1 to TRBJ1-3; D might be TRBD1 (5 bases). V lost 1 base and J lost 4, with 14 bases in between. CDR3 length: 15 amino acids. From germline, CDR1 is SQVTM and CDR2 ANQGSEA. Here the CDR3 reads CSVEGSGTEGNTIYF. The CDR3 nucleotides are TGCAGCGTTGAAGGGAGCGGGACCGAAGGAAACACCATATATTTT. The full variable domain, its missing parts supplied by reference TRBV29-1 and TRBJ1-3, is SAVISQKPSRDICQRGTSLTIQCQVDSQVTMMFWYRQQPGQSLTLIATANQGSEATYESGFVIDKFPISRPNLTFSTLTVSNMSPEDSSIYLCSVEGSGTEGNTIYFGEGSWLTVV.

The chain is built from TRBV2 and TRBJ1-2, with 9 positions matching TRBD1. The CDR3 runs to 12 residues. Germline CDR1 reads SNHLY; CDR2 reads FYNNEI. The V segment lost 8 bases and the J segment 7 bases; nucleotides outside the gene matches: 5. The CDR3 sequence: CASGQGFGGYTF. CDR3 coding DNA: TGTGCCAGCGGACAGGGGTTTGGTGGCTACACCTTC.

The J gene is TRBJ2-1, the V gene TRBV28, with TRBD2 matching 7 bases. Germline V CDR1 and CDR2: MDHEN, SYDVKM. V lost 7 bases, J lost 0 bases, and 12 bases stayed unmatched. The CDR3 runs to 17 residues. The chain's CDR3 is CASTGAGTTSSYNEQFF. In DNA form, the CDR3 reads TGTGCCAGCACCGGGGCGGGGACTACAAGCTCCTACAATGAGCAGTTCTTC.

The chain recombines TRBV25-1 with TRBJ1-2, with D perhaps matching TRBD1 (5 bases). The length of the CDR3 is 13 residues. Trimming took off 7 bases at V and 3 bases at J, with 12 bases between the two ends. Germline CDR1 is MGHDK and CDR2 is SYGVNS. The CDR3 here is CASTRGRDYGYTF. CDR3 sequence (DNA): TGTGCCAGCACCCGAGGCAGGGACTATGGCTACACCTTC.

The table lists this clone with a count of one. The CDR3 reads CASSPRDRVLGDEQFF. CDR3 DNA: TGTGCCAGCAGCCCCCGGGACAGGGTCCTCGGGGATGAGCAGTTCTTC. The chain has TRBV7-9 and TRBJ2-1, with 9 bases lining up with TRBD1. Germline V CDR1 and CDR2: SEHNR, FQNEAQ (reference sequence). V lost 5 bases, J lost 8 bases, and 13 bases stayed unmatched. CDR3 size: 16 residues. Drawing the rest from reference TRBV7-9 and TRBJ2-1, the complete variable domain is DTGVSQNPRHKITKRGQNVTFRCDPISEHNRLYWYRQTLGQGPEFLTYFQNEAQLEKSRLLSDRFSAERPKGSFSTLEIQRTEQGDSAMYLCASSPRDRVLGDEQFFGPGTRLTVL.

This rearrangement joins TRBV6-1 to TRBJ1-4; 9 nucleotides align to TRBD1. With 5 bases clipped from V and 7 bases from J, the junction kept 8 bases outside the gene matches. The germline gives CDR1 MNHNS, CDR2 SASEGT. This CDR3 comprises 15 residues. This CDR3 is CASSKTGGRGEKLFF. The CDR3 DNA reads TGTGCCAGCAGTAAAACAGGGGGCCGCGGTGAAAAACTGTTTTTT.

The chain links TRBV2 to TRBJ1-2; D gene uncertain. The CDR3 has 12 residues. Germline CDR1 reads SNHLY; CDR2 reads FYNNEI. Deletions cut 4 bases from V and 8 bases from J, with 11 bases between. The CDR3 DNA is TGTGCCAGCAGTGGTCAGGCGCTAGGCTACACCTTC. It specifies CASSGQALGYTF.

This chain uses TRBV28 with TRBJ1-2; D gene unclear. Trimming took off 7 bases at V and 2 bases at J, with 17 bases between the two ends. There are 15 residues in the CDR3. Germline CDR1 reads MDHEN; CDR2 reads SYDVKM. The CDR3 reads CASKFRGRGNYGYTF. CDR3 coding DNA: TGTGCCAGCAAATTTCGCGGGAGAGGAAACTATGGCTACACCTTC.

CDR3 residues: CASSTPGQGRRTDTQYF. CDR3 bases: TGTGCCAGCAGTACCCCAGGACAGGGACGGCGCACAGATACGCAGTATTTT. The rearrangement uses TRBV28 and TRBJ2-3; 8 nucleotides match TRBD1. CDR1 and CDR2 (germline): MDHEN, SYDVKM. With 5 bases clipped from V and 1 base from J, the junction kept 11 bases outside the gene matches. CDR3 length: 17 residues.

The gene calls are TRBV19 and TRBJ2-7; TRBD2 might be the D (7 bases). This CDR3 spans 15 amino acids. CDR1 LNHDA and CDR2 SQIVND come from the germline V gene (reference sequence). Trimming stripped 5 bases from V and 2 bases from J, with 16 bases between. This CDR3 reads CASSSGGPRPYEQYF. The CDR3 DNA is TGTGCCAGTAGTTCCGGGGGGCCGAGGCCCTACGAGCAGTACTTC.

V gene TRBV18 combines with J gene TRBJ2-1; 10 bases agree with TRBD1. CDR3 length: 13 amino acids. CDR1 is KGHSH and CDR2 is LQKENI in the germline V gene. Germline trimming cut 6 bases from V and 11 bases from J; bases unmatched to any gene: 7. CDR3 nucleotide sequence: TGTGCCAGCTCTCCCGGGACAGGGGAGAAGCAGTTCTTC. It encodes CASSPGTGEKQFF.